This TCR beta chain was observed in a study of cytomegalovirus exposure and HLA in healthy donors. On the study more broadly: Among 398 genotyped donors, about 80% fell in the Caucasian-associated ancestry cluster. Overall study results and limits: Later analysis suggested links between common viral pathogens and several top significant clusters. Because they were indistinguishable, some V segments, including TRBV6-2 and TRBV6-3, were excluded.

The CDR3 is made up of 13 amino acids. Germline CDR1 and CDR2: MNHEY and SMNVEV (reference sequence). V lost 6 bases to trimming and J lost 5 bases, with 11 bases between them. In the PCR, 60 Vbeta and 13 Jbeta primers were used. Profiled with immunoSEQ multiplex PCR; TCRdb holds only in-frame clones, not every one. The profile shows tens of thousands of clones, about 70% of them singletons. A few counts support this clone. Its antigen is unknown. V is TRBV27 and J is TRBJ2-1; weak D call: TRBD2 (6 bases). The specimen was PBMCs. This clonotype was sampled from a man between 60 and 75 years old in good health and CMV-seronegative. This chain's CDR3 is CASSWGVDNEQFF. The CDR3 nucleotides read TGTGCCAGCAGCTGGGGGGTCGACAATGAGCAGTTCTTC.